Following are 7 T cell receptor beta chains from one sample sequenced in a study of CD8 T cells in ankylosing spondylitis. The antigens for these receptors are not known. TCRdb reanalysed the 5' RACE reads using MiXCR and keeps one entry per CDR3 protein. The profile shows around 450,000 distinct CDR3 sequences, more than 25% of them singletons. Points from the study as a whole: The study identified a TCR beta motif of roughly eight highly homologous variants that appeared characteristic of ankylosing spondylitis blood.

Sequences were obtained from blood, either unsorted or a sorted T cell fraction (not recorded which). These receptors all come from a male donor with ankylosing spondylitis.

The rearrangement joins TRBV20-1 to TRBJ2-2; TRBD1 matches 10 bases. With 5 bases clipped from V and 8 bases from J, the junction kept 8 bases outside the gene matches. The CDR3 contains 14 residues. Germline-derived CDR1 and CDR2 are DFQATT and SNEGSKA (reference sequence). The CDR3 protein is CSARRDRGYGELFF. The CDR3 bases are TGCAGTGCTCGCCGGGACAGGGGTTATGGGGAGCTGTTTTTT.

The CDR3 region has the DNA TGTGCCAGCAGCCAAGGACCGCCCGGGACAGGAAATGAAAAACTGTTTTTT. Translated, it gives CASSQGPPGTGNEKLFF. The chain couples TRBV3-1 to TRBJ1-4; 8 nucleotides match TRBD1. From germline, CDR1 is LGHDT and CDR2 YNNKEL (reference sequence). J was trimmed by 5 bases and V by 1 base; bases with no gene match: 9. The CDR3 length is 17 residues. Variable domain in full (rest from reference TRBV3-1 and TRBJ1-4): DTAVSQTPKYLVTQMGNDKSIKCEQNLGHDTMYWYKQDSKKFLKIMFSYNNKELIINETVPNRFSPKSPDKAHLNLHINSLELGDSAVYFCASSQGPPGTGNEKLFFGSGTQLSVL.

This chain joins TRBV30 and TRBJ2-2; 7 nucleotides match TRBD2. Germline-derived CDR1 and CDR2 are GTSNPN and SVGIG (reference sequence). The CDR3 length is 16 residues. Trimming cost V 0 bases and J 4 bases; bases outside gene matches: 8. CDR3: CAWSVETSLTTGELFF. Here the CDR3 DNA reads TGTGCCTGGAGTGTTGAGACTAGCCTAACCACCGGGGAGCTGTTTTTT.

The chain uses TRBV7-2 and TRBJ2-1; the D gene is possibly TRBD1 (6 bases). Trimming took off 4 bases at V and 10 bases at J, with 11 bases between the two ends. The germline gives CDR1 SGHTA, CDR2 FQGNSA. The CDR3 spans 12 residues. This CDR3 is CASSSSGVEQFF. Written as DNA, the CDR3 is TGTGCCAGCAGCTCGTCAGGGGTCGAGCAGTTCTTC.

This chain links TRBV11-2 with TRBJ2-5; 7 nucleotides agree with TRBD2. Per the germline V gene, CDR1 is SGHAT and CDR2 is FQNNGV. V shed 5 bases, J shed 7 bases, and the junction held 10 bases outside the gene matches. The CDR3 runs to 14 residues. The CDR3 nucleotides are TGTGCCAGCAGCCTACCCGGGGGGTATGTGACCCAGTACTTC. This sequence encodes CASSLPGGYVTQYF.

The table lists this clonotype with a few counts. This sequence joins TRBV11-2 and TRBJ2-1, with D possibly TRBD2 on 5 matching bases. This CDR3 spans 15 amino acids. Trimming left V 4 bases short and J 2 bases short, with 12 bases between. The germline gives CDR1 SGHAT, CDR2 FQNNGV. The DNA for the CDR3 is TGTGCCAGCAGCTACAGCGGAACCCCCTACAATGAGCAGTTCTTC. It yields the protein CASSYSGTPYNEQFF.

CDR3 sequence: CASSSPGSQETQYF. CDR3 DNA: TGCGCCAGCAGCTCACCGGGGTCCCAAGAGACCCAGTACTTC. This sequence joins TRBV5-1 and TRBJ2-5; maybe TRBD2 (5 bases). CDR3 size: 14 residues. Trimming cost V 3 bases and J 1 base, with 10 bases left between them. The V gene's germline CDR1 is SGHRS and CDR2 YFSETQ.